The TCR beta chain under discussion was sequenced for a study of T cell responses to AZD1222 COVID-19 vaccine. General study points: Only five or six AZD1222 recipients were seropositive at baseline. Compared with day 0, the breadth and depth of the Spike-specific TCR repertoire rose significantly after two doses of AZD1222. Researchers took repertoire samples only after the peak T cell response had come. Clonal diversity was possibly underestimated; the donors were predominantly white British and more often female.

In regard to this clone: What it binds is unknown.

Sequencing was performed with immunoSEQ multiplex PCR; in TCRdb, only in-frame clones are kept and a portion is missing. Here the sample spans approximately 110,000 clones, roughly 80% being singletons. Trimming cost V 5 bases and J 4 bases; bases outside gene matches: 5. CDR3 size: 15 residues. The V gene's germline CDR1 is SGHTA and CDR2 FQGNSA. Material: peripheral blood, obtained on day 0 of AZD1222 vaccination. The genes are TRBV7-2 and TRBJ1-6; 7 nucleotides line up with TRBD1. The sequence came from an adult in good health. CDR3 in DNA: TGTGCCAGCAGCGGAGGGACAGATTATAATTCACCCCTCCACTTT. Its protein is CASSGGTDYNSPLHF.